Sequencing of this T cell receptor (beta chain) was carried out in a study of blood T cell repertoires in COVID-19 (dated by TCRdb to 2020 to 2022). Looking at the study overall: Samples covering the acute and convalescent phases of COVID-19 were provided by collaborators in the United States, Italy and Spain. The repertoires were made available in a free public database intended to serve as a resource for research on the immune response to SARS-CoV-2. HLA class I and class II types, where available, came from metadata supplied by the sample provider rather than from assay-based typing. The samples were drawn from two sources: the first 160 participants of the ongoing ImmuneRACE study, and some 1,300 subjects contributed by 6 global collaborators. Deeply sampled blood TCRbeta repertoires from subjects exposed to, actively infected with, or recovered from COVID-19 were included in the dataset. The material from the prospective study consisted of cDNA or gDNA derived from T cells, B-cell-depleted T cells, or PBMCs. The sample metadata nearly always contained a de-identified subject ID, COVID-19 status, age in years and sex.

The collaborating institutions used their own protocols to collect whole blood in K2EDTA tubes. Collaborator samples were shipped for TCRbeta analysis as frozen whole blood, isolated PBMCs, or DNA extracted from either sample type. Study-wide conclusions, independent of this receptor: The amount of clinical and demographic metadata varied by source and participant and was provided uncurated.

The cysteine opens and the phenylalanine closes a CDR3 of 15 amino acids. The only DNA kept is the CDR3, 45 bases in frame from the first base. The germline V gene (reference sequence) provides CDR1 MNHEY and CDR2 SMNVEV. V lost 5 bases and J lost 4 bases, and the count of bases not matched to a germline gene is 6. TCRbeta CDR3 regions were amplified from genomic DNA by means of the immunoSEQ Assay, a bias-controlled multiplex PCR. The authors' pipeline ran thus. Within the assay, amplification of reference gene primers was used to estimate how many nucleated cells each sample contained. To quantify the absolute abundance of each unique TCRbeta CDR3 rearrangement, sequence reads were collapsed and filtered. For each sample, productive Simpson clonality was calculated as the square root of Simpson's diversity index across productive rearrangements. The table comes from immuneACCESS by way of TCRdb, which keeps in-frame sequences with V and J called. Part of the clones is missing from these tables; in studies checked, under half for an unresolved V gene and the rest for unknown reasons. The V and J calls and clone size come from that table; D and trimming were worked out from the DNA. The sample table contains 130,000 to 150,000 clones; only one count was recorded for 79% of them. Over 8.5% of the sample is taken by the ten largest.

Concerning this clone itself: Which antigen it targets is not known. Base qualities were left out, and no much larger clone turns up one base away.

This chain joins TRBV27 to TRBJ2-1; 9 of the junction bases match TRBD1. This sequence was found in a man aged 50 to 60 with active or convalescent COVID-19. Material: peripheral blood. The nucleotide sequence reads as follows: TGTGCCAGCAGTCCCGACAGGGGGGGGTACAATGAGCAGTTCTTC. Translated, it reads CASSPDRGGYNEQFF.